A single sample is the source of the 17 T cell receptor beta chains below, sequenced in a study of T cell responses to AZD1222 COVID-19 vaccine. This table comes from immunoSEQ multiplex PCR, and its TCRdb copy is limited to in-frame clones, with some not included. Counted here are more than 95,000 clones, about 90% occurring once; the ten biggest clones make up roughly 20%. The specimen comprised peripheral blood, sampled on day 0 of AZD1222 vaccination. The receptors shown here come from an adult in good health.

This rearrangement joins TRBV28 to TRBJ1-4, with TRBD1 matching 7 bases. V trimming: 10 bases; J trimming: 7 bases; junction bases outside the gene matches: 3. From germline, CDR1 is MDHEN and CDR2 SYDVKM. This CDR3 region has 11 residues. This chain's CDR3 is CATGGSEKLFF. CDR3 in DNA: TGTGCCACAGGGGGTTCTGAAAAACTGTTTTTT. The whole variable domain, filled in from reference TRBV28 and TRBJ1-4, reads DVKVTQSSRYLVKRTGEKVFLECVQDMDHENMFWYRQDPGLGLRLIYFSYDVKMKEKGDIPEGYSVSREKKERFSLILESASTNQTSMYLCATGGSEKLFFGSGTQLSVL.

The J gene is TRBJ1-4, the V gene TRBV19, with D perhaps TRBD1 (6 bases). This CDR3 has 15 amino acids. Germline V CDR1 and CDR2: LNHDA, SQIVND (reference sequence). The ends were cut back, 6 bases at V and 5 bases at J, with 16 bases in the middle. CDR3 nucleotide sequence: TGTGCCAGTAGCCCTTTTGGACAGATGAATGAAAAACTGTTTTTT. It yields the protein CASSPFGQMNEKLFF.

This chain joins TRBV5-1 and TRBJ1-4, with 7 positions matching TRBD1. Germline CDR1 SGHRS, CDR2 YFSETQ. CDR3 length: 14 residues. Losses at the gene ends were 5 bases for V and 8 bases for J; bases not matched to a gene: 9. DNA for the CDR3: TGCGCCAGCAGAACCGGGACAGACGACGAAAAACTGTTTTTT. Translating it yields CASRTGTDDEKLFF.

The chain recombines TRBV25-1 with TRBJ1-2; TRBD1 is a possible D gene (6 bases). CDR1 MGHDK and CDR2 SYGVNS come from the germline V gene. The germline V and J ends were trimmed by 8 bases and 6 bases, with 19 bases remaining between them. The CDR3 contains 14 residues. CDR3: CASGVGGRANGYTF. CDR3 nucleotides: TGTGCCAGCGGAGTTGGGGGCCGGGCAAATGGCTACACCTTC.

In DNA form, the CDR3 reads TGTGCCAGCAGCCAAACGGGGGCTTTTCCTGGAAACACCATATATTTT. Its translation: CASSQTGAFPGNTIYF. The V and J genes are TRBV3-1 (or the pseudogene TRBV3-2) and TRBJ1-3; D is perhaps TRBD1 (6 bases). This CDR3 has 16 amino acids. V lost 2 bases to trimming and J lost 2 bases, with 13 bases between them. The germline V gene encodes CDR1 LGHDT and CDR2 YNNKEL (reference sequence).

This clone was seen a few times. V usage is TRBV13 and J usage is TRBJ1-1; 7 nucleotides line up with TRBD1. The CDR3 has 16 residues. The germline V gene encodes CDR1 PRHDT and CDR2 FYEKMQ (reference sequence). The V gene end was trimmed by 1 base and the J gene end by 3 bases; junction bases not matched to a gene: 8. CDR3 region: CASSLADRVRDTEAFF. In nucleotides, the CDR3 is TGTGCCAGCAGCTTAGCCGACAGGGTAAGGGACACTGAAGCTTTCTTT.

A word on this clone: An end of the junction does not agree with germline; a read error may underlie this. CDR3 in amino acids: CASSGVHPGVVF. CDR3 bases: TGTGCCAGCAGTGGAGTTCACCCGGGGGTTGTCTTC. The chain is built from TRBV25-1 and TRBJ2-1; D perhaps matches TRBD2 (6 bases). Germline V gene sequence: CDR1 MGHDK, CDR2 SYGVNS. The CDR3 has 12 amino acids.

This clone was detected once. This rearrangement joins TRBV18 to TRBJ2-5; D not resolved. The CDR3 sequence is 13 residues long. V dropped 3 bases and J dropped 5 bases, with 10 bases sitting between them. Germline assignment: CDR1 KGHSH and CDR2 LQKENI. The CDR3 sequence: CASSPPGSETQYF. DNA for the CDR3: TGTGCCAGCTCACCTCCCGGTTCGGAGACCCAGTACTTC.

CDR3 nucleotides: TGTGCCTGGAGTCAGGGGGCTCAGCCCCAGCATTTT. It yields the protein CAWSQGAQPQHF. The chain employs TRBV30 and TRBJ1-5, with 8 bases matching TRBD1. Germline V CDR1 and CDR2: GTSNPN, SVGIG (reference sequence). CDR3 length: 12 amino acids. The V gene end was trimmed by 2 bases and the J gene end by 6 bases; junction bases not matched to a gene: 0.

The chain employs TRBV19 and TRBJ1-6; D is perhaps TRBD1 (5 bases). Germline-derived CDR1 and CDR2 are LNHDA and SQIVND (reference sequence). There are 14 residues in the CDR3. The V end lost 5 bases, the J end lost 4 bases, and 9 bases lay between the germline ends. This CDR3 is CASSPGPYNSPLHF. CDR3 nucleotides: TGTGCCAGTAGTCCGGGACCTTATAATTCACCCCTCCACTTT. Filled out from reference TRBV19 and TRBJ1-6, the complete variable domain reads DGGITQSPKYLFRKEGQNVTLSCEQNLNHDAMYWYRQDPGQGLRLIYYSQIVNDFQKGDIAEGYSVSREKKESFPLTVTSAQKNPTAFYLCASSPGPYNSPLHFGNGTRLTVT.

The CDR3 here is CASSHMDGHEQYF. The CDR3 nucleotides are TGTGCCAGCAGCCACATGGACGGTCACGAGCAGTACTTC. This sequence joins TRBV14 and TRBJ2-7; the D is unclear. Trimming cost V 3 bases and J 5 bases, with 11 bases left between them. Per germline, CDR1 SGHDN and CDR2 FVKESK. This CDR3 is built from 13 residues.

The rearrangement uses TRBV28 and TRBJ1-6, with 7 bases lining up with TRBD1. Germline loops: CDR1 MDHEN, CDR2 SYDVKM. With V trimmed by 4 bases and J by 9 bases, 9 bases remained unmatched. CDR3 size: 15 residues. CDR3 bases: TGTGCCAGCAGTTCGGAGGACAGGCTAGGTTCACCCCTCCACTTT. This translates into CASSSEDRLGSPLHF.

This chain joins TRBV7-2 and TRBJ1-5, with a tentative D call TRBD1 (5 bases). V dropped 0 bases and J dropped 6 bases, with 12 bases sitting between them. The CDR3 covers 15 residues. Germline-derived CDR1 and CDR2 are SGHTA and FQGNSA. In nucleotides, the CDR3 is TGTGCCAGCAGCTTAGCGGGGCAGGGTGGTCAGCCCCAGCATTTT. Encoded protein: CASSLAGQGGQPQHF.

The CDR3 protein is CASSQGWTSGAPGELFF. CDR3 coding DNA: TGTGCCAGCAGCCAGGGATGGACTAGCGGGGCCCCCGGGGAGCTGTTTTTT. The V and J genes are TRBV3-1 (or the pseudogene TRBV3-2) and TRBJ2-2; 12 nucleotides match TRBD2. Germline trimming cut 3 bases from V and 6 bases from J; bases unmatched to any gene: 8. Germline V gene data show CDR1 as LGHDT and CDR2 as YNNKEL (reference sequence). This CDR3 contains 17 residues.

The rearrangement uses TRBV19 and TRBJ1-2; tentatively, D is TRBD1 (6 bases). The CDR3 spans 13 residues. Germline V gene lookup returns CDR1 LNHDA and CDR2 SQIVND (reference sequence). The V end lost 6 bases, the J end lost 8 bases, and 16 bases lay between the germline ends. The CDR3 is CASRDRGPLGYTF. The CDR3 DNA reads TGTGCCAGTAGAGACCGGGGGCCCTTGGGCTACACCTTC.

The rearrangement links TRBV6-5 to TRBJ1-4, with D unresolved. Deletions cut 6 bases from V and 4 bases from J, with 9 bases between. Germline loops: CDR1 MNHEY, CDR2 SVGAGI. The CDR3 is 13 residues long. This CDR3 is CASSGQNNEKLFF. In DNA, the CDR3 is TGTGCCAGCAGCGGTCAGAATAATGAAAAACTGTTTTTT.

V gene TRBV3-1 (or the pseudogene TRBV3-2) combines with J gene TRBJ2-5; D possibly matches TRBD1 or TRBD2 (5 bases each). Trimming stripped 4 bases from V and 5 bases from J, with 20 bases between. There are 16 residues in the CDR3. The germline V gene has CDR1 LGHDT and CDR2 YNNKEL (reference sequence). The DNA of the CDR3 is TGTGCCAGCAGCCCCCGAAAACCAGTAGGGGAGGAGACCCAGTACTTC. It encodes CASSPRKPVGEETQYF.